This T cell receptor (beta chain) derives from a study of control samples from healthy donors and cancer patients. Germline lookup yields CDR1 MNHEY and CDR2 SMNVEV (reference sequence). This CDR3 contains 13 residues. Trimming stripped 0 bases from V and 5 bases from J, with 7 bases between. Produced via immunoSEQ multiplex PCR; TCRdb's table is partial and in-frame only. The sample has roughly 120,000 clones; roughly 92% are singletons. The clonotype was recovered from a young man in good health. What was sequenced was blood. The rearrangement uses TRBV27 and TRBJ1-2, with unresolved D. The CDR3 nucleotides are TGTGCCAGCAGTTTATCGGAAAGATATGGCTACACCTTC. It yields the protein CASSLSERYGYTF.